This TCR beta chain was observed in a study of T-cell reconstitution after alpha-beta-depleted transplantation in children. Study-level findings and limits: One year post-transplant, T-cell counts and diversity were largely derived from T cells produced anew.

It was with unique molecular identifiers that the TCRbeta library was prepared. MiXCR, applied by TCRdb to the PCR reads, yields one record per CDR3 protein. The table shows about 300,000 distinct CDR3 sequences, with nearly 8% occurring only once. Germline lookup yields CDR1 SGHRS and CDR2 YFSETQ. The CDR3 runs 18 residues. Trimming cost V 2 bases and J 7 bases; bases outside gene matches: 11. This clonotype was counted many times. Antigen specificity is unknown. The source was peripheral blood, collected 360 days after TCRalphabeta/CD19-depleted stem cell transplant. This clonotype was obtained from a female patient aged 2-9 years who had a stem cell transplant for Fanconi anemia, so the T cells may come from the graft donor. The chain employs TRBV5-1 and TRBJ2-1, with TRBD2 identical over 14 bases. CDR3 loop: CASSFVPGLAGVGNEQFF. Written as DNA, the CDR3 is TGCGCCAGCAGCTTCGTCCCGGGACTAGCGGGAGTGGGAAATGAGCAGTTCTTC.